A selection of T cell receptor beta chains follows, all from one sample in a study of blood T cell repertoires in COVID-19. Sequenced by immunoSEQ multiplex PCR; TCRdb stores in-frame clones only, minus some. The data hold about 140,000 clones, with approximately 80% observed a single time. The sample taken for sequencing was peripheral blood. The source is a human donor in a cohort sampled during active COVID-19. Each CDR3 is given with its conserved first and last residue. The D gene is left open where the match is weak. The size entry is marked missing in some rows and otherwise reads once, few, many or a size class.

CDR3 protein: CASTITGPGYGYTF; CDR3 DNA: TGTGCCAGCACCATAACAGGGCCTGGCTATGGCTACACCTTC; V gene: TRBV7-9; J gene: TRBJ1-2; clone size: NA; D gene: NA
CDR3 protein: CASSQAGVGNIQYF; CDR3 DNA: TGCGCCAGCAGCCAAGCAGGGGTTGGGAACATTCAGTACTTC; V gene: TRBV4-3; J gene: TRBJ2-4; clone size: NA; D gene: NA
CDR3 protein: CASSFRLGLEGSGTEAFF; CDR3 DNA: TGTGCCAGCAGTTTCCGGCTCGGGTTGGAGGGTTCGGGGACTGAAGCTTTCTTT; V gene: TRBV27; J gene: TRBJ1-1; clone size: NA; D gene: NA
CDR3 protein: CASSVAGTGTGNTIYF; CDR3 DNA: TGTGCCAGCAGCGTTGCGGGGACAGGGACTGGAAACACCATATATTTT; V gene: TRBV9; J gene: TRBJ1-3; clone size: NA; D gene: TRBD1
CDR3 protein: CASSSMTGEGEKLFF; CDR3 DNA: TGCGCCAGCAGCTCTATGACAGGGGAGGGAGAAAAACTGTTTTTT; V gene: TRBV5-1; J gene: TRBJ1-4; clone size: NA; D gene: TRBD1
CDR3 protein: CAWGAGQSGNTIYF; CDR3 DNA: TGTGCCTGGGGAGCGGGACAGTCTGGAAACACCATATATTTT; V gene: TRBV30; J gene: TRBJ1-3; clone size: NA; D gene: TRBD1
CDR3 protein: CAWSVLGSSYNEQFF; CDR3 DNA: TGTGCCTGGAGTGTACTCGGGAGCTCCTACAATGAGCAGTTCTTC; V gene: TRBV30; J gene: TRBJ2-1; clone size: NA; D gene: NA
CDR3 protein: CASTSQGGSLGELFF; CDR3 DNA: TGTGCCAGCACCTCCCAAGGGGGAAGTTTGGGGGAGCTGTTTTTT; V gene: TRBV28; J gene: TRBJ2-2; clone size: NA; D gene: NA
CDR3 protein: CASSGGGGLEVGDTQYF; CDR3 DNA: TGTGCCAGCAGTGGGGGAGGTGGCCTAGAGGTTGGGGATACGCAGTATTTT; V gene: TRBV6-1; J gene: TRBJ2-3; clone size: NA; D gene: NA
CDR3 protein: CASSQDPPGTGAFNSPLHF; CDR3 DNA: TGCGCCAGCAGCCAAGATCCCCCTGGGACAGGTGCTTTTAATTCACCCCTCCACTTT; V gene: TRBV4-3; J gene: TRBJ1-6; clone size: NA; D gene: TRBD1
CDR3 protein: CASSPAGELFF; CDR3 DNA: TGTGCCAGCAGCCCAGCCGGGGAGCTGTTTTTT; V gene: TRBV11-2; J gene: TRBJ2-2; clone size: once; D gene: NA
CDR3 protein: CASSYVATDTQYF; CDR3 DNA: TGTGCCAGCAGTTACGTGGCCACAGATACGCAGTATTTT; V gene: TRBV6-5; J gene: TRBJ2-3; clone size: once; D gene: NA
CDR3 protein: CASSLARGGEQYF; CDR3 DNA: TGTGCCAGCAGCTTAGCTAGGGGAGGCGAGCAGTACTTC; V gene: TRBV11-3; J gene: TRBJ2-7; clone size: NA; D gene: NA
CDR3 protein: CASSEYRQRPYNEQFF; CDR3 DNA: TGTGCCAGCAGTGAATATCGACAGAGACCCTACAATGAGCAGTTCTTC; V gene: TRBV2; J gene: TRBJ2-1; clone size: NA; D gene: NA
CDR3 protein: CASSQARDSRYNEQFF; CDR3 DNA: TGTGCCAGCAGCCAGGCCCGGGACAGTCGTTACAATGAGCAGTTCTTC; V gene: TRBV14; J gene: TRBJ2-1; clone size: NA; D gene: TRBD1
CDR3 protein: CASSHGQSYNEQFF; CDR3 DNA: TGCGCCAGCAGCCACGGACAGTCCTACAATGAGCAGTTCTTC; V gene: TRBV4-1; J gene: TRBJ2-1; clone size: few; D gene: NA
CDR3 protein: CAWSGGGGQGAWNEQFF; CDR3 DNA: TGTGCCTGGAGTGGAGGTGGGGGACAGGGGGCCTGGAATGAGCAGTTCTTC; V gene: TRBV30; J gene: TRBJ2-1; clone size: NA; D gene: TRBD1
CDR3 protein: CATSDLGTMNTEAFF; CDR3 DNA: TGTGCCACCAGTGATTTAGGGACAATGAACACTGAAGCTTTCTTT; V gene: TRBV24-1; J gene: TRBJ1-1; clone size: NA; D gene: NA
CDR3 protein: CATTPFSGNTIYF; CDR3 DNA: TGTGCCACCACACCTTTCTCTGGAAACACCATATATTTT; V gene: TRBV12-3/TRBV12-4; J gene: TRBJ1-3; clone size: NA; D gene: NA
CDR3 protein: CASRRSVPNYGYTF; CDR3 DNA: TGTGCCAGCAGAAGAAGCGTCCCTAACTATGGCTACACCTTC; V gene: TRBV28; J gene: TRBJ1-2; clone size: NA; D gene: NA
CDR3 protein: CASSNRGQETQYF; CDR3 DNA: TGTGCCAGTAGTAATAGGGGCCAAGAGACCCAGTACTTC; V gene: TRBV19; J gene: TRBJ2-5; clone size: NA; D gene: NA
CDR3 protein: CASSLTGIGTEAFF; CDR3 DNA: TGTGCCAGCAGCTTGACAGGGATCGGCACTGAAGCTTTCTTT; V gene: TRBV7-3; J gene: TRBJ1-1; clone size: NA; D gene: TRBD1